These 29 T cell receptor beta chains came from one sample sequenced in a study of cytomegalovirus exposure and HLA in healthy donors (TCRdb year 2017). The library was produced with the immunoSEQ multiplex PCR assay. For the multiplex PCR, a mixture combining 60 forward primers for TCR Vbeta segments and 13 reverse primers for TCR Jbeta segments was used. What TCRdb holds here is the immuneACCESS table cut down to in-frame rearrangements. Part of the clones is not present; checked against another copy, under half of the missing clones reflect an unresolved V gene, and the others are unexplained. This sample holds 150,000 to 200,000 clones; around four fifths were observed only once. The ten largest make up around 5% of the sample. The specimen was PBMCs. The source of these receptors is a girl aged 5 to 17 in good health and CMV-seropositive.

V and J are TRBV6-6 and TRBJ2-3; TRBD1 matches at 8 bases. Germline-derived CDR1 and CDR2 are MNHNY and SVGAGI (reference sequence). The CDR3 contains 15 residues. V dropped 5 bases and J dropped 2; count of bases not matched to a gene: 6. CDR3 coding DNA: TGTGCCAGCAGTCCCCCCAGGGGGCCCACAGATACGCAGTATTTT. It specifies CASSPPRGPTDTQYF.

The CDR3 region has the DNA TGTGCCAGCAGCTTACCGCGCGAAAAACTGTTTTTT. This gives the protein CASSLPREKLFF. V and J are TRBV7-9 and TRBJ1-4; D is ambiguous. V shed 2 bases and J shed 8 bases, with 6 bases lying between them. The CDR3 covers 12 residues. CDR1 and CDR2 (germline): SEHNR, FQNEAQ (reference sequence).

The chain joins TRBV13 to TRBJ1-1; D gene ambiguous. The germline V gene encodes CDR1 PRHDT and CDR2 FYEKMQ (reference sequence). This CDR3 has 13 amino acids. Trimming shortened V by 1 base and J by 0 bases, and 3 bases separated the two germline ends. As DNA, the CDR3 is TGTGCCAGCAGCTTAGCATTGAACACTGAAGCTTTCTTT. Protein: CASSLALNTEAFF.

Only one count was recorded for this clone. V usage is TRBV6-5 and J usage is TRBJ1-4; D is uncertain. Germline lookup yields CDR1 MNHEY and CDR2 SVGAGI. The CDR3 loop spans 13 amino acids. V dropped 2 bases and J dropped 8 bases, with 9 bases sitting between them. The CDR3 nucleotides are TGTGCCAGCAGTTACGGGCTGGGCGAAAAACTGTTTTTT. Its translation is CASSYGLGEKLFF.

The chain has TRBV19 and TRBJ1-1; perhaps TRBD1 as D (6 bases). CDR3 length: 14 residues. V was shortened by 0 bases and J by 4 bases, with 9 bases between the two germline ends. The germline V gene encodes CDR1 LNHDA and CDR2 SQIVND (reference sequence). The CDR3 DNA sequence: TGTGCCAGTAGTATAGATAGGGGGGGCACTGAAGCTTTCTTT. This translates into CASSIDRGGTEAFF.

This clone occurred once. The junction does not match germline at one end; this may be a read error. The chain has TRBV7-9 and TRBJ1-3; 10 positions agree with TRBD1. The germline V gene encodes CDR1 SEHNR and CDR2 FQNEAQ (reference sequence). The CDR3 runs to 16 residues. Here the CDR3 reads CSSSQGQGVPGNTIYF. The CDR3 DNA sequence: TGTTCCAGCAGCCAAGGACAGGGGGTACCTGGAAACACCATATATTTT.

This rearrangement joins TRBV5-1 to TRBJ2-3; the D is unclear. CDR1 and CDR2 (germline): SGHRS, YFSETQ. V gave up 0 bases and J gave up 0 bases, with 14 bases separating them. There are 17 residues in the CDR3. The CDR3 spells CASSLGLGKPSTDTQYF. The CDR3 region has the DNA TGCGCCAGCAGCTTGGGTCTAGGCAAGCCTAGCACAGATACGCAGTATTTT.

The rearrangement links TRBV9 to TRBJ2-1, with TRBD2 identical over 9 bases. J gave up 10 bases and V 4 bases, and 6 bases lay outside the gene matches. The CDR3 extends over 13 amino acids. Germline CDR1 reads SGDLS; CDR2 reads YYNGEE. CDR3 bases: TGTGCCAGCAGCTCTCAGACTAGCGGCGAGCAGTTCTTC. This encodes CASSSQTSGEQFF.

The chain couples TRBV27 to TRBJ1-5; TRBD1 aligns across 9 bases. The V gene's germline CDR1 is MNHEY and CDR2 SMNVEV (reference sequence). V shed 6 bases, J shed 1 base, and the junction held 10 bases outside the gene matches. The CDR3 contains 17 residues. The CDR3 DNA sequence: TGTGCCAGCAGGACGGGACAGGGCGACTGGAGCAATCAGCCCCAGCATTTT. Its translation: CASRTGQGDWSNQPQHF.

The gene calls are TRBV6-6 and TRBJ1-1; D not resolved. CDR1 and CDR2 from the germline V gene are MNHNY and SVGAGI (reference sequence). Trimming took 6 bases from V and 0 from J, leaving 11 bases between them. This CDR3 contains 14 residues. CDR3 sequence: CASSRSLMNTEAFF. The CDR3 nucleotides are TGTGCCAGCAGCCGGTCCCTTATGAACACTGAAGCTTTCTTT.

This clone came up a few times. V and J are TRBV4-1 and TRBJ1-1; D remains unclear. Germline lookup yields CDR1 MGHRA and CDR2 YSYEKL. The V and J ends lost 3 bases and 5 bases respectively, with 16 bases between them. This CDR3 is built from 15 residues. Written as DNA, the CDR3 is TGCGCCAGCAGCCAGGGAGCGGTGGGAAGGACTGAAGCTTTCTTT. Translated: CASSQGAVGRTEAFF.

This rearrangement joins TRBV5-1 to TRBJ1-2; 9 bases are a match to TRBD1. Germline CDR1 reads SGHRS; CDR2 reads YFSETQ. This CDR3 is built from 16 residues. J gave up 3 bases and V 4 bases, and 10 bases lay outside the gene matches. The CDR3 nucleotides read TGCGCCAGCAGCCGAACCACAGGGGGCGAAGACTATGGCTACACCTTC. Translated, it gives CASSRTTGGEDYGYTF. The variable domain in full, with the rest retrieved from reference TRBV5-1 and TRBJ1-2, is KAGVTQTPRYLIKTRGQQVTLSCSPISGHRSVSWYQQTPGQGLQFLFEYFSETQRNKGNFPGRFSGRQFSNSRSEMNVSTLELGDSALYLCASSRTTGGEDYGYTFGSGTRLTVV.

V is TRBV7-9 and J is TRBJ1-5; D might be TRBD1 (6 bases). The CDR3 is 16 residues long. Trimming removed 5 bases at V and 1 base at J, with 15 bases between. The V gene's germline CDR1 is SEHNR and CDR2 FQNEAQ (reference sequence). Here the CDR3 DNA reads TGTGCCAGCAGCCAAATACAGGGAAGAAGCAATCAGCCCCAGCATTTT. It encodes CASSQIQGRSNQPQHF. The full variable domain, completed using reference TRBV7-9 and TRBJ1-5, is DTGVSQNPRHKITKRGQNVTFRCDPISEHNRLYWYRQTLGQGPEFLTYFQNEAQLEKSRLLSDRFSAERPKGSFSTLEIQRTEQGDSAMYLCASSQIQGRSNQPQHFGDGTRLSIL.

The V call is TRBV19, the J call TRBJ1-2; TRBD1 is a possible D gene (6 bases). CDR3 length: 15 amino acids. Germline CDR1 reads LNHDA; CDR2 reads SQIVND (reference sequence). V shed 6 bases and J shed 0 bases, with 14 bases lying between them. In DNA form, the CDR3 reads TGTGCCAGTAGCCTGGGGGGGCTGGCTAACTATGGCTACACCTTC. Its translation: CASSLGGLANYGYTF.

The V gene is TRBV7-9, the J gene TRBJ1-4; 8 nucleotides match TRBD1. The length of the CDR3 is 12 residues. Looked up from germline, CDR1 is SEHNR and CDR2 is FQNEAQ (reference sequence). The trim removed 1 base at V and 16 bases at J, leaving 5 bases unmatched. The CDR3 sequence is CASSLDRTGPFF. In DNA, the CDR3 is TGTGCCAGCAGCTTAGATCGGACAGGGCCGTTTTTT.

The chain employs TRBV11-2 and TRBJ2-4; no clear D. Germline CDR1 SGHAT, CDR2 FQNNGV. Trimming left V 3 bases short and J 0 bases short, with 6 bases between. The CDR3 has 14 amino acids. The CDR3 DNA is TGTGCCAGCAGCTTCCTAATAGCCAAAAACATTCAGTACTTC. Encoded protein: CASSFLIAKNIQYF.

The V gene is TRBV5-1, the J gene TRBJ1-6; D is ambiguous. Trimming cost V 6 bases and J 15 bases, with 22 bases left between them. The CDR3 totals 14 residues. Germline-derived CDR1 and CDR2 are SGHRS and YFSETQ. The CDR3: CASKTDGSPALLHF. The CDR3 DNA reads TGCGCCAGCAAAACCGACGGGAGCCCTGCTCTCCTCCACTTT.

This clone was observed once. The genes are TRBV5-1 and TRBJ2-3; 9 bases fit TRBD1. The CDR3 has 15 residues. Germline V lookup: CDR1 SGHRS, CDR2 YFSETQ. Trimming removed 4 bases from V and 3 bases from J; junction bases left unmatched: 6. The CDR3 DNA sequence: TGCGCCAGCAGCCTCCGGACAGGGGCTACAGATACGCAGTATTTT. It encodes CASSLRTGATDTQYF. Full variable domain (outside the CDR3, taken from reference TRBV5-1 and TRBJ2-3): KAGVTQTPRYLIKTRGQQVTLSCSPISGHRSVSWYQQTPGQGLQFLFEYFSETQRNKGNFPGRFSGRQFSNSRSEMNVSTLELGDSALYLCASSLRTGATDTQYFGPGTRLTVL.

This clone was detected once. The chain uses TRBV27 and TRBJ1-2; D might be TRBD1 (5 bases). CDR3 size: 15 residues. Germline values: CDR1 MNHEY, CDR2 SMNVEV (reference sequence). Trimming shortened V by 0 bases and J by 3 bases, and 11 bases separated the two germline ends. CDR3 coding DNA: TGTGCCAGCAGTTTATCACGGGGGAAGGACTATGGCTACACCTTC. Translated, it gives CASSLSRGKDYGYTF.

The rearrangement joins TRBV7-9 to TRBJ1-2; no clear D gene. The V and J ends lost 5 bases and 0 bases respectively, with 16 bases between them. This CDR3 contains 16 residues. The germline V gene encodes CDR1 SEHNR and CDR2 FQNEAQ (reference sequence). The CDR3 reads CASSPREVLANYGYTF. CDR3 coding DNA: TGTGCCAGCAGCCCTCGGGAGGTGTTAGCTAACTATGGCTACACCTTC.

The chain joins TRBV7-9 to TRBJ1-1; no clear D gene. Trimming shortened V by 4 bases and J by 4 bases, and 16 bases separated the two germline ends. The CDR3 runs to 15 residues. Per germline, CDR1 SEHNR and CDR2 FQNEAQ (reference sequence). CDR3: CASSSPSYGSTEAFF. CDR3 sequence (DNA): TGTGCCAGCAGCTCCCCCTCCTATGGGAGCACTGAAGCTTTCTTT.

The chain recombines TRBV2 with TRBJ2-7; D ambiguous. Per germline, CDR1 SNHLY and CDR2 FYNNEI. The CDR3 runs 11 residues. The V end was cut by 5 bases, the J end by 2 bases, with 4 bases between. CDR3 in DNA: TGTGCCAGCAGTATAACCTACGAGCAGTACTTC. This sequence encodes CASSITYEQYF.

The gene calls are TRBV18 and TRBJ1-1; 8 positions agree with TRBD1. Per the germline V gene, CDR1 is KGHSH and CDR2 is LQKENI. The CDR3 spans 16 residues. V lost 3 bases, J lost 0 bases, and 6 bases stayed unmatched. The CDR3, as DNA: TGTGCCAGCTCACCCGGACAGGGCCTAATGAACACTGAAGCTTTCTTT. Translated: CASSPGQGLMNTEAFF.

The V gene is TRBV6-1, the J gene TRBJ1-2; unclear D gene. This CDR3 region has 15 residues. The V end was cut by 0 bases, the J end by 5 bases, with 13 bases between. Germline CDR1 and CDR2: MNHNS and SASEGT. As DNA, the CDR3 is TGTGCCAGCAGTGAAGCTAGTGAGGGTGGGTATGGCTACACCTTC. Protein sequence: CASSEASEGGYGYTF.

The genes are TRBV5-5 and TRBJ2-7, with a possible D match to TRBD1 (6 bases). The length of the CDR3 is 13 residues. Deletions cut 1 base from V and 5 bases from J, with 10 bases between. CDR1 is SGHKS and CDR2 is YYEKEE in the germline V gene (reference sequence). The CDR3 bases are TGTGCCAGCAGCTTGACAGGGACCCACGAGCAGTACTTC. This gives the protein CASSLTGTHEQYF.

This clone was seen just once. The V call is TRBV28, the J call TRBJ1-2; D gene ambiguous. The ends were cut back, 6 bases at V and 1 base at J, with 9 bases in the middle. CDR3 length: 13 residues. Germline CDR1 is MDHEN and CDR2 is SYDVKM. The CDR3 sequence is CASSAGVNYGYTF. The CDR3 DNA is TGTGCCAGCAGCGCCGGAGTTAACTATGGCTACACCTTC.

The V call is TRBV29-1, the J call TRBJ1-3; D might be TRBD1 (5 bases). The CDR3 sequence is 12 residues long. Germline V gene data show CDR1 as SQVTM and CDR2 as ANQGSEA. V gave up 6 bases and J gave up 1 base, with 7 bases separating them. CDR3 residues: CSVGTSGNTIYF. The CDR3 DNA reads TGCAGCGTCGGGACTTCTGGAAACACCATATATTTT.

In DNA, the CDR3 is TGTGCCAGCAGCTTCCAGGGCGTCTATGGCTACACCTTC. This gives the protein CASSFQGVYGYTF. V gene TRBV7-6 combines with J gene TRBJ1-2; D might be TRBD1 (5 bases). The V gene lost 3 bases and the J gene lost 4 bases, with 9 bases spanning the gap. The germline V gene has CDR1 SGHVS and CDR2 FNYEAQ. The CDR3 sequence is 13 residues long.

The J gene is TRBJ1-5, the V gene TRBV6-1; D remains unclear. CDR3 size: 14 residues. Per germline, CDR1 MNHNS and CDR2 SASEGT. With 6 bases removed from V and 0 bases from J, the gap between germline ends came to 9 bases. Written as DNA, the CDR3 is TGTGCCAGCAGGGCAGAATATAGCAATCAGCCCCAGCATTTT. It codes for CASRAEYSNQPQHF.